This TCR beta chain was identified in a study of T cell changes during pregnancy in multiple sclerosis. Trimming cost V 4 bases and J 6 bases, with 15 bases left between them. The germline CDR1 and CDR2 sequences are LGHNA and YSLEER. The length of the CDR3 is 14 residues. Repertoires were generated with immunoSEQ multiplex PCR, while TCRdb's copy carries only in-frame clones and drops some. The table includes about 42,000 clones, 80% to 90% detected once. This chain links TRBV4-3 with TRBJ2-5; the D gene is possibly TRBD2 (6 bases). The receptor was isolated from a female donor with multiple sclerosis, enrolled in a pregnancy study. The source material was CD4+ T cells from peripheral blood mononuclear cells, sampled before pregnancy. The CDR3 DNA reads TGCGCCAGCAGCCTGGGACTCATGAGTCAGACCCAGTACTTC. Amino acids: CASSLGLMSQTQYF.